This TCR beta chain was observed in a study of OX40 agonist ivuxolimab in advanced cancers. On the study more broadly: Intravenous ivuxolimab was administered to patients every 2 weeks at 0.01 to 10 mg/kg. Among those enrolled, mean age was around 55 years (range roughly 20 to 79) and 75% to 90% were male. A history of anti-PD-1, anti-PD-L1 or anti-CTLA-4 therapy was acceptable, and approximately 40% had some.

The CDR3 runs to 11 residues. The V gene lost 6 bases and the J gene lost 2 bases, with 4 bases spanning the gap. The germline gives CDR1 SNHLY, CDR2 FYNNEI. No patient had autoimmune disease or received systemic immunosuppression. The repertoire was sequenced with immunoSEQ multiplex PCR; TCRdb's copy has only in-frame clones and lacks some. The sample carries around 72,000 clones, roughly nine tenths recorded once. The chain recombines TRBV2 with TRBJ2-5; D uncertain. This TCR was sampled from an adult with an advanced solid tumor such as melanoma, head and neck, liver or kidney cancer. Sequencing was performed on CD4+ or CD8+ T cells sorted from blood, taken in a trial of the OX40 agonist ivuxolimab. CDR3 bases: TGTGCCAGCAGGAGACAAGAGACCCAGTACTTC. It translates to CASRRQETQYF.